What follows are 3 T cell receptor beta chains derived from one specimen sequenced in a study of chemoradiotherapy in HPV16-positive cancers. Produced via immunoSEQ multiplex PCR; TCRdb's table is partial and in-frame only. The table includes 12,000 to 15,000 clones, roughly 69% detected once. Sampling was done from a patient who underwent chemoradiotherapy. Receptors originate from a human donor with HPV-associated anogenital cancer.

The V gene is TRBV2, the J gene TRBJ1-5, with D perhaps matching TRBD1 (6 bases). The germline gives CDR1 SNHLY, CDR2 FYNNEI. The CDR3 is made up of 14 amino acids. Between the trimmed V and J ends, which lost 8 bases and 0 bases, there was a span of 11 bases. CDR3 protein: CASAQGHSNQPQHF. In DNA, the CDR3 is TGTGCCAGCGCCCAGGGACATAGCAATCAGCCCCAGCATTTT.

The CDR3, as DNA: TGTGCCAGCTCGGCCCGACAGGGCCCCGGTAGCACTGAAGCTTTCTTT. It is translated as CASSARQGPGSTEAFF. The rearrangement joins TRBV18 to TRBJ1-1; 7 bases map to TRBD1. V lost 6 bases to trimming and J lost 4 bases; unmatched junction nucleotides: 14. The CDR3 loop spans 16 amino acids. Per the germline V gene, CDR1 is KGHSH and CDR2 is LQKENI.

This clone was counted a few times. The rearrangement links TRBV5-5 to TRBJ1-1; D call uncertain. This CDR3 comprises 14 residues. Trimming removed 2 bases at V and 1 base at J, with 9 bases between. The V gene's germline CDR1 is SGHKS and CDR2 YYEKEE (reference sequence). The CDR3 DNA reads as TGTGCCAGCAGCTTAACGGGGAGGAACACTGAAGCTTTCTTT. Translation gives CASSLTGRNTEAFF.